One sample yielded the 5 T cell receptor beta chains listed below, sequenced in a study of cytomegalovirus exposure and HLA in healthy donors (dated by TCRdb to 2016 to 2017). The library was built by means of the immunoSEQ multiplex PCR assay. The multiplex PCR relied on a mix of 60 forward primers for TCR Vbeta segments and 13 reverse primers for TCR Jbeta segments. In TCRdb, the immuneACCESS table is reduced to in-frame sequences with V and J assigned. These tables do not hold every clone; where another copy was compared, an unresolved V gene accounts for under half, and the others remain unexplained. In this sample the table shows 90,000 to 130,000 clones, about 86% of which occur a single time. About 1.8% of the sample rests with the top ten. Sequenced material: PBMCs. Receptors were obtained from a man aged 40-49 years in good health and CMV-seronegative.

V is TRBV18 and J is TRBJ2-3; 7 bases are a match to TRBD1. Per germline, CDR1 KGHSH and CDR2 LQKENI. This CDR3 has 15 residues. V shed 0 bases, J shed 3 bases, and the junction held 3 bases outside the gene matches. CDR3 sequence reads: CASSPPTGKTDTQYF. CDR3 bases: TGTGCCAGCTCACCACCGACAGGGAAGACAGATACGCAGTATTTT.

The chain carries TRBV28 and TRBJ1-1; D not resolved. The germline CDR1 and CDR2 sequences are MDHEN and SYDVKM. The CDR3 is 11 residues long. The ends were cut back, 7 bases at V and 3 bases at J, with 6 bases in the middle. CDR3 region: CASTQYTEAFF. The CDR3 DNA sequence: TGTGCCAGCACTCAGTACACTGAAGCTTTCTTT.

The rearrangement uses TRBV30 and TRBJ1-2; possibly TRBD1 for D (6 bases). The CDR3 spans 14 residues. V was pared by 4 bases and J by 8 bases, with 20 bases between. Germline loops: CDR1 GTSNPN, CDR2 SVGIG (reference sequence). CDR3 in amino acids: CAWTLTGVEGGYTF. The CDR3 DNA reads as TGTGCCTGGACACTGACAGGTGTAGAAGGGGGCTACACCTTC.

The rearrangement joins TRBV19 to TRBJ2-7; TRBD1 might be the D (6 bases). Germline V gene lookup returns CDR1 LNHDA and CDR2 SQIVND (reference sequence). The CDR3 spans 11 residues. Trimming shortened V by 11 bases and J by 5 bases, and 13 bases separated the two germline ends. CDR3: CASQGFDEQYF. The CDR3 DNA reads as TGTGCCTCCCAGGGGTTCGACGAGCAGTACTTC.

This chain links TRBV6-5 with TRBJ1-1; TRBD1 is a possible D gene (6 bases). Trimming left V 3 bases short and J 2 bases short, with 16 bases between. Germline V gives CDR1 MNHEY, CDR2 SVGAGI. The CDR3 consists of 16 residues. CDR3 loop: CASSYAGTQFNTEAFF. CDR3 in DNA: TGTGCCAGCAGTTATGCCGGGACACAGTTCAACACTGAAGCTTTCTTT.